The sequence of this T cell receptor (beta chain) was determined in a study of prognosis after radiotherapy for stage I lung cancer (dated by TCRdb to the early 2020s). Notes on the research overall: Between April 2018 and 2019, some 18 patients with stage I NSCLC were enrolled in Nanjing, China. Newly diagnosed primary stage I lung tumors were present in over twelve patients, and oligometastatic NSCLC after surgical resection of the primary tumor was present in several patients. All patients were considered medically inoperable, owing to comorbidities in over ten and refusal of surgery in several. The cohort comprised more than ten men and 6 women with a median age of roughly 74 years, ranging from about 53 to 85 years. On tumor histology, eleven to twelve patients had adenocarcinoma and more than 5 had squamous cell carcinoma. SBRT was given in 3 to 5 fractions with a biologically effective dose of at least 100 Gy, using image-guided IMRT or VMAT. In every patient, SBRT was given without any concurrent therapy. After SBRT, distant metastases developed in four of the 19 patients at a median of about seven months, while the remaining 15 patients had no significant progression. This study profiled peripheral blood TCR beta repertoires from stage I NSCLC patients before and after stereotactic body radiotherapy and linked the repertoires to distant failure. The study sequenced approximately 40 blood samples from some 20 patients, one before and one after SBRT per patient. What the study reported, not specific to this receptor: No adjustment for multiple comparisons was applied to any of the reported P values. Differences in TRBV and TRBJ usage frequencies by metastasis status were reportedly observed in two V genes at baseline and in roughly ten V and two J genes after SBRT. A decrease in unique TCR clone counts was observed after SBRT (median around 10,000 before versus about 7,200 after; Wilcoxon paired P=0.011). Post-SBRT Shannon entropy and its change from baseline were lower in patients who developed distant metastases; baseline Shannon entropy was not associated with metastases. Tumor specificity of expanded TCR clones was not determined. The study was limited by its small cohort and short follow-up, and the findings require independent validation.

All patients had node-negative disease on CT and PET/CT, and none had a history of other malignancies or had previously received chemotherapy or radiotherapy. At each of two time points, around 6 milliliters of peripheral venous blood were collected into EDTA tubes. Ficoll-Paque Plus density-gradient centrifugation was used to isolate PBMCs. Samples were stored at -80°C immediately after collection until analysis. This clonotype was counted a single time. This clone's antigen is unknown. A far larger clone is just one base off, so this is likely a read error. The germline V gene (reference sequence) sets CDR1 to SEHNR and CDR2 to FQNEAQ. The CDR3 spans 13 residues, from the cysteine through the phenylalanine. Of the read, only the CDR3 DNA is kept; its 39 bases are in frame from base 1. V lost 3 bases and J lost 7 bases; the stretch between them is 13 bases long. Two rounds of multiplex PCR were used to amplify the TCR beta CDR3 region from genomic DNA. In the first round of PCR, primers specific to each TRBV and TRBJ gene were used, and the primer sequences are filed in Chinese patent CN105087789A. Universal primers were used in the second round of PCR. The Roche High Pure PCR Template Preparation Kit was used to extract genomic DNA from frozen PBMCs. Paired-end sequencing with 151 bp reads was performed on the libraries using an Illumina HiSeq 3000. The study's processing was this. CutAdapt was used to discard raw reads that did not contain the multiplex PCR primer sequences. High-quality paired reads were merged into contigs with PEAR. MiXCR assigned TRB V, D and J gene segments to each contig by aligning to reference sequences. CDR3 sequences were clustered by base quality and sequence similarity to remove sequencing errors. Diversity was measured as Shannon entropy normalized by the natural log of productive TCR sequence number. Clonality was computed as one minus the ratio of Shannon entropy to the natural log of the number of unique clonotypes. Progression-free survival cut-offs for repertoire metrics were chosen using the Youden index of ROC curves, with analyses run in R 3.5.3. The raw public reads went through TCRdb reprocessing: fastp at Q25, MiXCR clone calling, in-frame beta chains kept. Identical CDR3 proteins give one entry, which carries the most common genes and DNA. The V and J calls follow TCRdb's processing rather than the paper's. The sample records about 9,000 distinct CDR3 sequences, 62% of which are singletons. The ten largest clones capture approximately 20% of the sample.

The receptor's source is a donor aged 50 or older with non-small cell lung cancer. The sequence links TRBV7-9 to TRBJ2-7; the D gene could be TRBD1 or TRBD2, each one agreeing over 6 bases. Sequences were derived from PBMCs, sampled before or after stereotactic body radiation therapy (not recorded which). The encoded CDR3 is CASSFNLGGEQYF. The nucleotide sequence reads TGTGCCAGCAGCTTTAATTTAGGGGGGGAGCAGTACTTC.